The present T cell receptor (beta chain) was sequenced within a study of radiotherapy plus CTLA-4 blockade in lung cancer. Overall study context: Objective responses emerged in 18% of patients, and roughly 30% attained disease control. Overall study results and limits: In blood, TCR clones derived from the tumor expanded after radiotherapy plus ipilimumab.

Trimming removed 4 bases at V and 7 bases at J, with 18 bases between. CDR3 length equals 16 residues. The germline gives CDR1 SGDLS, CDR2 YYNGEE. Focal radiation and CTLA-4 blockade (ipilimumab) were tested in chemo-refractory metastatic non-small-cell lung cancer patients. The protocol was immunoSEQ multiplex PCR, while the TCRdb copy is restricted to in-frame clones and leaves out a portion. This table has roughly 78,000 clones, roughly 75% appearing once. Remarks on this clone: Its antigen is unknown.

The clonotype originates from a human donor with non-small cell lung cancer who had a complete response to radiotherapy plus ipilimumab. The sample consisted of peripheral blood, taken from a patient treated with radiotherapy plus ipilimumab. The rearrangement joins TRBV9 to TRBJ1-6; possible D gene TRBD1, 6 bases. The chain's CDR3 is CASSPTQGRGNSPLHF. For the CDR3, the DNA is TGTGCCAGCAGCCCAACACAGGGCAGAGGAAATTCACCCCTCCACTTT.